Here is one T cell receptor (beta chain) with its context. The antigen is undetermined. The data were taken from a study of Ad26.COV2.S vaccination and SARS-CoV-2 variants. Study at large: The COV1001 Ad26.COV2.S trial arm included the donor. Intramuscular Ad26.COV2.S at 5x10^10 or 1x10^11 viral particles.

Method: immunoSEQ multiplex PCR; TCRdb's copy keeps in-frame clones and lacks some. The repertoire holds 440,000 or so clones, with about nine tenths as singletons. Study-wide points: Analyses that measured TCR breadth and depth may have underestimated total T cell responses.

Treatment defined: roughly 18 received Ad26.COV2.S at low or high dose, single or two shots; roughly five received placebo; per-sample allocation not given. At day 63 after the first vaccine or placebo injection, samples were drawn. Donation was by an adult aged 18-55 years who was in Boston. This TCR was sampled from a person aged 18-60 years who received the Ad26.COV2.S COVID-19 vaccine or a placebo. The source was peripheral blood, collected in a trial of Ad26.COV2.S vaccine versus placebo.

CDR3 residues: CACTGPSSYNEQFF. The CDR3 bases are TGTGCCTGTACAGGACCCAGCTCCTACAATGAGCAGTTCTTC. The chain carries TRBV30 and TRBJ2-1; D might be TRBD1 (5 bases). Germline V lookup: CDR1 GTSNPN, CDR2 SVGIG (reference sequence). The ends were cut back, 6 bases at V and 0 bases at J, with 12 bases in the middle. The CDR3 contains 14 residues. Filled out from reference TRBV30 and TRBJ2-1, the complete variable domain reads SQTIHQWPATLVQPVGSPLSLECTVEGTSNPNLYWYRQAAGRGLQLLFYSVGIGQISSEVPQNLSASRPQDRQFILSSKKLLLSDSGFYLCACTGPSSYNEQFFGPGTRLTVL.